Listed below are T cell receptor beta chains from one sample, sequenced in a study of cytomegalovirus exposure and HLA in healthy donors. Clones were read by immunoSEQ multiplex PCR, and TCRdb kept only the in-frame ones, dropping some. The sample lists under 200,000 clones, roughly 89% seen once, with around 3.1% in the top ten. The sequenced sample consisted of PBMCs. These receptors were collected from a woman aged 18-29 years in good health and CMV-seropositive. Each CDR3 is given with its conserved first and last residue. The order of the fields is V gene, J gene, clone size, D gene, CDR3 protein, CDR3 DNA. A D gene is named only where the DNA matches it firmly. Some rows mark clone size as missing; the rest say once, few, many or name a class of expanded clone.

v_call: TRBV18
j_call: TRBJ1-1
clone_size: few
d_call: TRBD1
cdr3_aa: CASSPWTGQMNTEAFF
cdr3_nt: TGTGCCAGCTCACCTTGGACAGGCCAAATGAACACTGAAGCTTTCTTT

v_call: TRBV28
j_call: TRBJ2-1
clone_size: -
d_call: TRBD2
cdr3_aa: CATLRSGSIHEQFF
cdr3_nt: TGTGCCACCCTCCGGAGCGGGAGTATCCATGAGCAGTTCTTC

v_call: TRBV6-1
j_call: TRBJ1-3
clone_size: -
d_call: TRBD1
cdr3_aa: CASSVGTGLGTGNTIYF
cdr3_nt: TGTGCCAGCAGTGTCGGGACAGGGTTAGGGACTGGAAACACCATATATTTT

v_call: TRBV11-2
j_call: TRBJ2-2
clone_size: -
d_call: -
cdr3_aa: CASSLDYRAAGELFF
cdr3_nt: TGTGCCAGCAGCTTAGATTACAGGGCGGCCGGGGAGCTGTTTTTT

v_call: TRBV27
j_call: TRBJ2-3
clone_size: -
d_call: -
cdr3_aa: CASIPSPRRGTYTDTQYF
cdr3_nt: TGTGCCAGCATACCCTCCCCTCGCCGGGGGACCTACACAGATACGCAGTATTTT

v_call: TRBV4-3
j_call: TRBJ2-3
clone_size: -
d_call: -
cdr3_aa: CASSQALPTNPSTDTQYF
cdr3_nt: TGCGCCAGCAGCCAAGCGCTCCCGACTAACCCTAGCACAGATACGCAGTATTTT

v_call: TRBV2
j_call: TRBJ2-1
clone_size: -
d_call: TRBD1
cdr3_aa: CASPDRAGEQFF
cdr3_nt: TGTGCCAGCCCCGACAGGGCAGGTGAGCAGTTCTTC

v_call: TRBV7-9
j_call: TRBJ1-1
clone_size: once
d_call: TRBD1
cdr3_aa: CASSRVQGAGNTEAFF
cdr3_nt: TGTGCCAGCAGCAGAGTACAGGGGGCAGGGAACACTGAAGCTTTCTTT

v_call: TRBV4-2
j_call: TRBJ1-3
clone_size: once
d_call: TRBD1
cdr3_aa: CASSQLTGASSGNTIYF
cdr3_nt: TGTGCCAGCAGCCAACTGACAGGGGCGAGCTCTGGAAACACCATATATTTT

v_call: TRBV6-6
j_call: TRBJ1-5
clone_size: -
d_call: -
cdr3_aa: CASSYSGVSNQPQHF
cdr3_nt: TGTGCCAGCAGTTACTCGGGCGTGAGCAATCAGCCCCAGCATTTT

v_call: TRBV4-3
j_call: TRBJ2-1
clone_size: -
d_call: -
cdr3_aa: CASSQDPDNPALQFF
cdr3_nt: TGCGCCAGCAGCCAAGATCCAGACAATCCCGCGTTGCAGTTCTTC

v_call: TRBV28
j_call: TRBJ1-1
clone_size: -
d_call: -
cdr3_aa: CASLTGTPNTEAFF
cdr3_nt: TGTGCCAGCCTGACCGGGACACCGAACACTGAAGCTTTCTTT

v_call: TRBV15
j_call: TRBJ1-4
clone_size: -
d_call: -
cdr3_aa: CATSRDAGGGEKLFF
cdr3_nt: TGTGCCACCAGCAGAGATGCGGGGGGCGGGGAAAAACTGTTTTTT

v_call: TRBV28
j_call: TRBJ2-7
clone_size: -
d_call: -
cdr3_aa: CASSFSIGLYEQYF
cdr3_nt: TGTGCCAGCAGTTTTTCGATCGGACTCTACGAGCAGTACTTC

v_call: TRBV6-1
j_call: TRBJ1-5
clone_size: -
d_call: TRBD1
cdr3_aa: CASTRQGSRNQPQHF
cdr3_nt: TGTGCCAGCACCCGACAGGGTAGTCGCAATCAGCCCCAGCATTTT

v_call: TRBV18
j_call: TRBJ1-6
clone_size: -
d_call: TRBD1
cdr3_aa: CASSPRTGNSPLHF
cdr3_nt: TGTGCCAGCTCACCCCGGACAGGAAATTCACCCCTCCACTTT

v_call: TRBV4-1
j_call: TRBJ2-3
clone_size: -
d_call: -
cdr3_aa: CASSQDLGGSTDTQYF
cdr3_nt: TGCGCCAGCAGCCAAGACCTTGGAGGGAGCACAGATACGCAGTATTTT

v_call: TRBV6-6
j_call: TRBJ2-2
clone_size: -
d_call: -
cdr3_aa: CARPHRTWAGELFF
cdr3_nt: TGTGCCAGGCCCCACAGGACGTGGGCCGGGGAGCTGTTTTTT

v_call: TRBV4-3
j_call: TRBJ2-1
clone_size: -
d_call: TRBD1
cdr3_aa: CASSQGWQGAYNEQFF
cdr3_nt: TGCGCCAGCAGCCAAGGGTGGCAGGGGGCCTACAATGAGCAGTTCTTC

v_call: TRBV19
j_call: TRBJ2-2
clone_size: few
d_call: TRBD2
cdr3_aa: CATASGGAWGGELFF
cdr3_nt: TGTGCCACCGCTAGCGGGGGGGCTTGGGGCGGGGAGCTGTTTTTT

v_call: TRBV10-3
j_call: TRBJ2-1
clone_size: -
d_call: -
cdr3_aa: CAAGAGIDNEQFF
cdr3_nt: TGTGCCGCGGGTGCGGGGATAGACAATGAGCAGTTCTTC

v_call: TRBV7-9
j_call: TRBJ1-6
clone_size: -
d_call: TRBD1
cdr3_aa: CASSPTGPTYNSPLHF
cdr3_nt: TGTGCCAGCAGCCCGACAGGGCCCACTTATAATTCACCCCTCCACTTT

v_call: TRBV13
j_call: TRBJ2-5
clone_size: -
d_call: TRBD2
cdr3_aa: CASSLSGTQETQYF
cdr3_nt: TGTGCCAGCAGCTTGAGCGGGACCCAAGAGACCCAGTACTTC

v_call: TRBV7-9
j_call: TRBJ1-1
clone_size: once
d_call: TRBD1
cdr3_aa: CALVLVGTGVPEAFF
cdr3_nt: TGTGCCCTTGTACTAGTAGGGACAGGGGTTCCTGAAGCTTTCTTT

v_call: TRBV19
j_call: TRBJ2-3
clone_size: -
d_call: -
cdr3_aa: CASSIGTTYTDTQYF
cdr3_nt: TGTGCCAGTAGTATAGGGACTACCTACACAGATACGCAGTATTTT

v_call: TRBV28
j_call: TRBJ2-7
clone_size: -
d_call: TRBD2
cdr3_aa: CASSLPSGYEQYF
cdr3_nt: TGTGCCAGCAGTTTGCCTAGCGGCTACGAGCAGTACTTC

v_call: TRBV19
j_call: TRBJ2-5
clone_size: -
d_call: -
cdr3_aa: CASSMGWSAYQETQYF
cdr3_nt: TGTGCCAGTAGTATGGGTTGGAGCGCGTACCAAGAGACCCAGTACTTC

v_call: TRBV5-6
j_call: TRBJ2-7
clone_size: once
d_call: -
cdr3_aa: CASSLEQTDPYEQYF
cdr3_nt: TGTGCCAGCAGCTTGGAGCAGACAGACCCCTACGAGCAGTACTTC

v_call: TRBV13
j_call: TRBJ2-3
clone_size: -
d_call: TRBD1
cdr3_aa: CASSLGTGALRTDTQYF
cdr3_nt: TGTGCCAGCAGCTTAGGGACAGGGGCTCTCCGCACAGATACGCAGTATTTT

v_call: TRBV15
j_call: TRBJ1-3
clone_size: -
d_call: TRBD1
cdr3_aa: CATSRGFPGQGNTIYF
cdr3_nt: TGTGCCACCAGCCGGGGTTTCCCGGGACAGGGAAACACCATATATTTT

v_call: TRBV4-1
j_call: TRBJ2-7
clone_size: once
d_call: TRBD1
cdr3_aa: CASSQPGTGIYEQYF
cdr3_nt: TGCGCCAGCAGCCAGCCAGGGACAGGGATCTACGAGCAGTACTTC

v_call: TRBV10-1
j_call: TRBJ2-5
clone_size: -
d_call: TRBD2
cdr3_aa: CASSESLAGGLETQYF
cdr3_nt: TGCGCCAGCAGTGAGTCGCTAGCGGGGGGGCTTGAGACCCAGTACTTC

v_call: TRBV5-5
j_call: TRBJ1-2
clone_size: -
d_call: TRBD1
cdr3_aa: CASSLVGQGDGYTF
cdr3_nt: TGTGCCAGCAGCTTGGTGGGACAGGGTGACGGCTACACCTTC

v_call: TRBV19
j_call: TRBJ1-1
clone_size: -
d_call: TRBD1
cdr3_aa: CASSAGTGYGEAFF
cdr3_nt: TGTGCCAGTAGTGCCGGGACAGGGTACGGTGAAGCTTTCTTT

v_call: TRBV6-1
j_call: TRBJ1-1
clone_size: -
d_call: -
cdr3_aa: CASCWDTRNTEAFF
cdr3_nt: TGTGCCAGCTGCTGGGACACTCGGAACACTGAAGCTTTCTTT

v_call: TRBV18
j_call: TRBJ2-3
clone_size: once
d_call: TRBD2
cdr3_aa: CASSPLVGLAVTDTQYF
cdr3_nt: TGTGCCAGCTCACCACTAGTCGGACTAGCGGTCACAGATACGCAGTATTTT

v_call: TRBV5-1
j_call: TRBJ1-1
clone_size: -
d_call: -
cdr3_aa: CASGGGMNTEAFF
cdr3_nt: TGCGCCAGCGGCGGGGGGATGAACACTGAAGCTTTCTTT

v_call: TRBV30
j_call: TRBJ1-1
clone_size: once
d_call: -
cdr3_aa: CAWSEGVNTEAFF
cdr3_nt: TGTGCCTGGAGTGAAGGGGTGAACACTGAAGCTTTCTTT

v_call: TRBV14
j_call: TRBJ1-2
clone_size: -
d_call: -
cdr3_aa: CASSQLDLRHRYGYTF
cdr3_nt: TGTGCCAGCAGCCAACTCGACCTTAGACACCGCTATGGCTACACCTTC

v_call: TRBV19
j_call: TRBJ2-2
clone_size: -
d_call: TRBD2
cdr3_aa: CASSGRGTGELFF
cdr3_nt: TGTGCCAGTAGCGGGAGGGGCACCGGGGAGCTGTTTTTT

v_call: TRBV28
j_call: TRBJ2-7
clone_size: -
d_call: -
cdr3_aa: CASIPRGVWYEQYF
cdr3_nt: TGTGCCAGCATTCCTCGAGGAGTCTGGTACGAGCAGTACTTC

v_call: TRBV4-1
j_call: TRBJ1-1
clone_size: -
d_call: -
cdr3_aa: CASSRERLRGNTEAFF
cdr3_nt: TGCGCCAGCAGCCGAGAACGCCTCAGGGGGAACACTGAAGCTTTCTTT